Presented here are 25 T cell receptor beta chains from one specimen sequenced in a study of T cells in Graves' hyperthyroidism and ophthalmopathy. RNA transcripts yielded amplified TCR beta CDR3 regions. First-round RT-PCR with HTBI primers amplified the TCR CDR3 region. TCRdb recomputed calls from the multiplex PCR reads with MiXCR, one row per CDR3 protein. The top ten clones hold almost 35% of a sample with about 330,000 distinct CDR3 sequences, roughly an eighth of them seen once. The sequenced sample consisted of blood. The receptors were sampled from a woman aged 40 to 55 with Graves' ophthalmopathy.

This clonotype appeared many times. The rearrangement uses TRBV2 and TRBJ2-2; D is unclear. The length of the CDR3 is 13 residues. Germline lookup yields CDR1 SNHLY and CDR2 FYNNEI. V dropped 7 bases and J dropped 1 base, with 7 bases sitting between them. CDR3 loop: CASNPRNTGELFF. The CDR3 DNA follows: TGTGCCAGCAACCCGAGGAACACCGGGGAGCTGTTTTTT.

The chain uses TRBV9 and TRBJ2-7; TRBD1 matches at 8 bases. CDR3 length equals 15 residues. Germline V gene data show CDR1 as SGDLS and CDR2 as YYNGEE. V shed 0 bases, J shed 0 bases, and the junction held 2 bases outside the gene matches. The CDR3 nucleotides are TGTGCCAGCAGCGTAGGGGACAGGAGCTCCTACGAGCAGTACTTC. Translated, it gives CASSVGDRSSYEQYF.

This clonotype came up many times. The chain employs TRBV28 and TRBJ2-1, with D possibly matching TRBD1 (5 bases). There are 14 residues in the CDR3. Trimming stripped 6 bases from V and 8 bases from J, with 17 bases between. Germline CDR1 MDHEN, CDR2 SYDVKM. CDR3 DNA sequence: TGTGCCAGCAGGGCTGGGGCTCAAATGGATGAGCAGTTCTTC. Residues: CASRAGAQMDEQFF.

On this clonotype: A read error may explain this, as a much larger clone is one base away. As the CDR3 is not closed by the conserved phenylalanine or tryptophan, this likely results from a read error. The rearrangement joins TRBV7-9 to TRBJ2-3, with D possibly being TRBD1 or TRBD2 (5 bases each). CDR3 length: 15 residues. Looked up from germline, CDR1 is SEHNR and CDR2 is FQNEAQ (reference sequence). V lost 6 bases and J lost 0, with 13 bases in between. The CDR3 sequence: CASSTGAESTDTQYL. CDR3 DNA sequence: TGTGCCAGCAGTACCGGGGCAGAGAGCACAGATACGCAGTATCTT.

The chain is built from TRBV5-5 and TRBJ2-7; D is possibly TRBD1 or TRBD2 (5 bases each). The CDR3 contains 14 residues. V lost 4 bases and J 4 bases, leaving 15 bases between the germline ends. Germline V gene lookup returns CDR1 SGHKS and CDR2 YYEKEE (reference sequence). CDR3: CASSPRAGYYEQYF. CDR3 nucleotide sequence: TGTGCCAGCAGCCCCAGGGCGGGTTATTACGAGCAGTACTTC.

This clonotype was observed many times. The chain links TRBV28 to TRBJ2-2; D remains unclear. This CDR3 is built from 14 residues. Germline CDR1 MDHEN, CDR2 SYDVKM. Trimming left V 10 bases short and J 0 bases short, with 12 bases between. As DNA, the CDR3 is TGTGCCATTAGATCGAAAGCGAACACCGGGGAGCTGTTTTTT. It yields the protein CAIRSKANTGELFF.

The rearrangement joins TRBV20-1 to TRBJ2-3; D not resolved. V was shortened by 0 bases and J by 6 bases, with 13 bases between the two germline ends. Looked up from germline, CDR1 is DFQATT and CDR2 is SNEGSKA (reference sequence). The CDR3 contains 14 residues. The CDR3 sequence is CSARDYSTLDTQYF. DNA for the CDR3: TGCAGTGCTAGAGACTATTCTACACTGGATACGCAGTATTTT.

The gene calls are TRBV30 and TRBJ2-2; tentative D call: TRBD2 (5 bases). Trimming removed 0 bases at V and 7 bases at J, with 12 bases between. Germline values: CDR1 GTSNPN, CDR2 SVGIG (reference sequence). The CDR3 is made up of 14 amino acids. The CDR3 DNA is TGTGCCTGGAGTGTAAGGCTAGCCGGCGGGGAGCTGTTTTTT. Its translation: CAWSVRLAGGELFF. The complete variable domain, with remaining parts taken from reference TRBV30 and TRBJ2-2, reads SQTIHQWPATLVQPVGSPLSLECTVEGTSNPNLYWYRQAAGRGLQLLFYSVGIGQISSEVPQNLSASRPQDRQFILSSKKLLLSDSGFYLCAWSVRLAGGELFFGEGSRLTVL.

This clonotype was detected ten times or more. The rearrangement links TRBV12-3 or TRBV12-4 to TRBJ2-7, with 7 bases fitting TRBD1. The CDR3 runs to 14 residues. Trimming at V came to 0 bases and at J to 6 bases, leaving 5 bases not matched to a gene. The CDR3 loop is CASSLAQGVSEQYF. The DNA for the CDR3 is TGTGCCAGCAGTTTAGCGCAGGGGGTATCCGAGCAGTACTTC.

This clonotype has a handful of counts. The rearrangement uses TRBV4-1 and TRBJ2-7, with 10 positions matching TRBD1. This CDR3 is 17 amino acids long. CDR1 MGHRA and CDR2 YSYEKL come from the germline V gene. The trim removed 0 bases at V and 3 bases at J, leaving 8 bases unmatched. Here the CDR3 reads CASSQDSGGQGIYEQYF. As DNA, the CDR3 is TGCGCCAGCAGCCAAGATTCGGGGGGACAGGGGATCTACGAGCAGTACTTC.

In its sample, this clonotype was seen a few times. V and J are TRBV7-9 and TRBJ2-2; D gene ambiguous. CDR3 length: 14 residues. Per the germline V gene, CDR1 is SEHNR and CDR2 is FQNEAQ (reference sequence). V was clipped by 5 bases and J by 0 bases, with 7 bases between them. DNA for the CDR3: TGTGCCAGCAGCCCGAACCCGAACACCGGGGAGCTGTTTTTT. Residues: CASSPNPNTGELFF. The variable domain in full, completed from reference TRBV7-9 and TRBJ2-2, reads DTGVSQNPRHKITKRGQNVTFRCDPISEHNRLYWYRQTLGQGPEFLTYFQNEAQLEKSRLLSDRFSAERPKGSFSTLEIQRTEQGDSAMYLCASSPNPNTGELFFGEGSRLTVL.

This clonotype was found many times. The rearrangement links TRBV28 to TRBJ2-1; no clear D. The length of the CDR3 is 18 residues. Germline-derived CDR1 and CDR2 are MDHEN and SYDVKM. Trimming took off 1 base at V and 0 bases at J, with 16 bases between the two ends. CDR3 nucleotides: TGTGCCAGCAGTTTATTAAGGGCAAGGCCAAGCTCCTACAATGAGCAGTTCTTC. Translating gives CASSLLRARPSSYNEQFF.

This clonotype was observed many times. The chain carries TRBV20-1 and TRBJ2-7; D remains ambiguous. In germline, CDR1 is DFQATT, CDR2 SNEGSKA (reference sequence). The V and J ends lost 3 bases and 0 bases respectively, with 6 bases between them. CDR3 length: 12 residues. Written as DNA, the CDR3 is TGCAGTGCTAGTGGGGACTCCTACGAGCAGTACTTC. Translated, it gives CSASGDSYEQYF.

The chain uses TRBV19 and TRBJ1-6, with D possibly being TRBD1 (6 bases). V was trimmed by 7 bases and J by 3 bases, leaving 13 bases between them. Germline assignment: CDR1 LNHDA and CDR2 SQIVND (reference sequence). The CDR3 is 15 residues long. The CDR3 here is CASTSGALYNSPLHF. The CDR3 coding sequence is TGTGCCAGTACCTCAGGGGCCCTCTATAATTCACCCCTCCACTTT.

V gene TRBV10-2 combines with J gene TRBJ2-4, with D hard to call. The V end was cut by 3 bases, the J end by 0 bases, with 12 bases between. The length of the CDR3 is 16 residues. The germline V gene encodes CDR1 WSHSY and CDR2 SAAADI. Here the CDR3 reads CASSDDKILAKNIQYF. The CDR3 DNA follows: TGCGCCAGCAGTGACGATAAGATTCTAGCCAAAAACATTCAGTACTTC.

This clonotype was counted once. The chain carries TRBV18 and TRBJ2-5; D call uncertain. The CDR3 runs to 11 residues. Germline CDR1 is KGHSH and CDR2 is LQKENI. V dropped 5 bases and J dropped 6 bases, with 7 bases sitting between them. The CDR3 DNA reads TGTGCCAGCTCATCGGAACAGACCCAGTACTTC. Translation gives CASSSEQTQYF.

A remark on this clonotype: Germline is not matched at one junction end, which may reflect a read error. The chain joins TRBV2 to TRBJ1-1, with no clear D. CDR1 and CDR2 (germline): SNHLY, FYNNEI. The CDR3 covers 10 residues. The CDR3 coding sequence is TGTGCCGGCAGAGACTTCGCGGGGTTCTTT. Its translation: CAGRDFAGFF.

This clonotype was seen a handful of times. This chain uses TRBV20-1 with TRBJ2-7; D gene unclear. V was pared by 1 base and J by 6 bases, with 7 bases between. The germline V gene has CDR1 DFQATT and CDR2 SNEGSKA (reference sequence). The CDR3 is made up of 11 amino acids. The CDR3 region is CSARVFVEQYF. In DNA, the CDR3 is TGCAGTGCTAGAGTATTTGTCGAGCAGTACTTC.

This clonotype was recorded at least ten times. The chain couples TRBV7-9 to TRBJ2-7; 8 bases map to TRBD2. Trimming cost V 5 bases and J 4 bases; bases outside gene matches: 16. The CDR3 runs 17 residues. Looked up from germline, CDR1 is SEHNR and CDR2 is FQNEAQ (reference sequence). For the CDR3, the DNA is TGTGCCAGCAGCCGGAACCCGCAGACTAGCGACCCGTACGAGCAGTACTTC. Its translation: CASSRNPQTSDPYEQYF.

The chain carries TRBV7-9 and TRBJ2-2; D remains unclear. Germline V CDR1 and CDR2: SEHNR, FQNEAQ (reference sequence). This CDR3 spans 11 amino acids. Trimming removed 10 bases from V and 1 base from J, with 4 bases in between. CDR3 nucleotides: TGTGCCACTATGAACACCGGGGAGCTGTTTTTT. Amino acids: CATMNTGELFF.

This clonotype was recorded a few times. This chain links TRBV25-1 with TRBJ2-5; TRBD2 aligns across 12 bases. CDR3 length: 16 residues. Germline V gene data show CDR1 as MGHDK and CDR2 as SYGVNS. V was clipped by 3 bases and J by 4 bases; unmatched bases: 6. The CDR3 protein is CASSESSGRARETQYF. The DNA of the CDR3 is TGTGCCAGCAGTGAGTCTAGCGGGAGGGCCCGAGAGACCCAGTACTTC.

There are many counts of this clonotype. The chain uses TRBV12-3 or TRBV12-4 and TRBJ2-7; 9 nucleotides align to TRBD1. The ends lost 5 bases at V and 4 bases at J; junction bases unmatched: 9. The CDR3 is 15 residues long. The CDR3 is CASSGPDRGVYEQYF. The CDR3 nucleotides are TGTGCCAGCAGTGGGCCGGACAGGGGCGTATACGAGCAGTACTTC.

This clonotype has at least ten counts. This chain joins TRBV19 and TRBJ2-1, with a tentative D call TRBD1 (6 bases). Trimming removed 9 bases from V and 5 bases from J, with 14 bases in between. The CDR3 has 13 residues. In germline, CDR1 is LNHDA, CDR2 SQIVND (reference sequence). The CDR3 is CASQGSLDNEQFF. For the CDR3, the DNA is TGTGCCAGCCAGGGGAGTCTGGACAATGAGCAGTTCTTC.

V and J are TRBV14 and TRBJ1-6; D is unresolved. Germline-derived CDR1 and CDR2 are SGHDN and FVKESK. V lost 1 base to trimming and J lost 10 bases, with 20 bases between them. This CDR3 spans 17 amino acids. The CDR3 coding sequence is TGTGCCAGCAGCCAAGGGGAGAGGAGGGATGGTTACTCACCCCTCCACTTT. Translated, it gives CASSQGERRDGYSPLHF. Full variable domain (remainder filled in from reference TRBV14 and TRBJ1-6): EAGVTQFPSHSVIEKGQTVTLRCDPISGHDNLYWYRRVMGKEIKFLLHFVKESKQDESGMPNNRFLAERTGGTYSTLKVQPAELEDSGVYFCASSQGERRDGYSPLHFGNGTRLTVT.

This clonotype was recorded many times. The genes are TRBV6-6 and TRBJ1-4, with 9 bases aligning to TRBD1. CDR1 MNHNY and CDR2 SVGAGI come from the germline V gene (reference sequence). The CDR3 is 15 amino acids. Unmatched junction bases numbered 8, after V lost 0 bases and J lost 12 bases. DNA for the CDR3: TGTGCCAGCAGTTACTCCCGGGACAGGGTGTCCGAACTGTTTTTT. It encodes CASSYSRDRVSELFF.